This T cell receptor beta chain emerged from a study of CD8 T cells in Susac syndrome. The RNA, roughly 0.5 to 1 ug, was put through reverse transcription using random hexamers. TCRdb re-analysed the immunoSEQ multiplex PCR reads in MiXCR, keeping a single row per CDR3 protein. The sample has about 250,000 distinct CDR3 sequences; over 85% are singletons. Germline V gene data show CDR1 as DFQATT and CDR2 as SNEGSKA (reference sequence). V dropped 0 bases and J dropped 5 bases, with 20 bases sitting between them. This CDR3 has 17 residues. CD8+ and CD4+ T cells circulating in blood were sequenced for TCR beta. Negative isolation yielded CD4+ and CD8+ T cells, and FACS enriched TEMRA cells.

This chain joins TRBV20-1 and TRBJ2-1, with a possible D match to TRBD2 (7 bases). Sequencing input: CD4+ T cells from PBMCs. The receptor comes from a human donor with multiple sclerosis. CDR3 in DNA: TGCAGTGCTAGAGATTCCCAAAGGCGGGGGCGACACAATGAGCAGTTCTTC. Protein product: CSARDSQRRGRHNEQFF.